This T cell receptor (beta chain) was profiled in a study of identical twins. Germline V gives CDR1 SGHTA, CDR2 FQGNSA. The trim removed 1 base at V and 5 bases at J, leaving 5 bases unmatched. The CDR3 is 14 amino acids. The donor group consisted entirely of healthy Caucasians. MiXCR, run by TCRdb on the 5' RACE reads, gives a single entry per CDR3 protein. The table records some 230,000 distinct CDR3 sequences, over 5.5% of them present only once. The same specimen was also included in a second study, on T cells expressing NK-cell markers.

Sequenced: CD8+ T cells sorted from blood. V and J are TRBV7-2 and TRBJ2-7; 7 bases match TRBD2. The receptor was isolated from a woman aged 18 to 35 in good health. In nucleotides, the CDR3 is TGTGCCAGCAGCTTAGGGGGGGGAGTCCACGAGCAGTACTTC. Amino acid sequence: CASSLGGGVHEQYF.